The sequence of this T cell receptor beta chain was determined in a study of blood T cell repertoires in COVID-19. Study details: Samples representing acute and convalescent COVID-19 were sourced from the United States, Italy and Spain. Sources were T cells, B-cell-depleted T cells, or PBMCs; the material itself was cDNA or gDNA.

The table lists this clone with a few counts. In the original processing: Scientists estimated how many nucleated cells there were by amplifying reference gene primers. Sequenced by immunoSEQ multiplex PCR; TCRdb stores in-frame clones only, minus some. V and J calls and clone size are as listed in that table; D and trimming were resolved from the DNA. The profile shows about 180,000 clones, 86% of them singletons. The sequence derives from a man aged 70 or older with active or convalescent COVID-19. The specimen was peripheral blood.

The CDR3 nucleotides read TGCGCCAGCAGATCCGGGACTAGCTCCTACAATGAGCAGTTCTTC. It translates to CASRSGTSSYNEQFF. The chain uses TRBV5-1 and TRBJ2-1; 8 nucleotides line up with TRBD2. This CDR3 contains 15 residues. Germline CDR1 is SGHRS and CDR2 is YFSETQ. With V trimmed by 5 bases and J by 0 bases, 4 bases remained unmatched.